The 5 T cell receptor beta chains reported below all come from one sample, sequenced in a study of early T cells in non-severe SARS-CoV-2 infection (dated by TCRdb to the early 2020s). The library was made by 5' RACE. Sequencer: NextSeq 500. TCRdb trimmed public reads at Q25 via fastp, called clones via MiXCR and kept in-frame beta chains. A single entry per CDR3 protein holds the most common genes and DNA from its merged rows. For this sample the table gives fewer than 65,000 distinct CDR3 sequences, of which roughly a tenth were detected only once. The top ten clones comprise just over 4.5% of the sample. Sample: whole blood. The receptors originated from an adult who was a healthcare worker with PCR-confirmed SARS-CoV-2 infection or an uninfected control (not recorded which).

This clonotype was picked up many times. The chain carries TRBV7-2 and TRBJ2-3, with D tentatively TRBD1 (6 bases). Germline V lookup: CDR1 SGHTA, CDR2 FQGNSA. CDR3 size: 14 residues. V was pared by 4 bases and J by 3 bases, with 11 bases between. The CDR3 DNA sequence: TGTGCCAGCAGCTCAGCGACAGGAACAGATACGCAGTATTTT. Its protein product is CASSSATGTDTQYF.

A few counts support this clonotype. The chain uses TRBV7-2 and TRBJ2-3; D ambiguous. Germline CDR1 reads SGHTA; CDR2 reads FQGNSA. With 5 bases removed from V and 2 bases from J, the gap between germline ends came to 8 bases. The CDR3 sequence is 13 residues long. CDR3 in amino acids: CASSNPTTDTQYF. CDR3 in DNA: TGTGCCAGCAGCAACCCTACCACAGATACGCAGTATTTT.

The chain couples TRBV29-1 to TRBJ1-2, with D hard to call. V was shortened by 4 bases and J by 7 bases, with 16 bases between the two germline ends. The germline V gene encodes CDR1 SQVTM and CDR2 ANQGSEA. This CDR3 has 13 amino acids. The CDR3 sequence is CSVGPQEEPGYTF. The DNA for the CDR3 is TGCAGCGTTGGCCCCCAAGAGGAACCTGGCTACACCTTC. Looking up the rest from reference TRBV29-1 and TRBJ1-2 gives the full variable domain: SAVISQKPSRDICQRGTSLTIQCQVDSQVTMMFWYRQQPGQSLTLIATANQGSEATYESGFVIDKFPISRPNLTFSTLTVSNMSPEDSSIYLCSVGPQEEPGYTFGSGTRLTVV.

This clonotype was seen at least ten times. The chain uses TRBV10-2 and TRBJ1-1; D gene unclear. Germline V CDR1 and CDR2: WSHSY, SAAADI. The length of the CDR3 is 12 residues. V was pared by 8 bases and J by 1 base, with 8 bases between. The CDR3 is CASARGNTEAFF. The CDR3 bases are TGCGCCAGCGCGAGAGGGAACACTGAAGCTTTCTTT.

In its sample, this clonotype was seen many times. The rearrangement links TRBV14 to TRBJ2-1; 10 nucleotides line up with TRBD2. Germline-derived CDR1 and CDR2 are SGHDN and FVKESK. The CDR3 runs to 16 residues. J was trimmed by 8 bases and V by 1 base; bases with no gene match: 8. The chain's CDR3 is CASSQGLAGVGHEQFF. Written as DNA, the CDR3 is TGTGCCAGCAGCCAAGGCCTAGCGGGAGTGGGCCATGAGCAGTTCTTC. Full variable domain (outside the CDR3, taken from reference TRBV14 and TRBJ2-1): EAGVTQFPSHSVIEKGQTVTLRCDPISGHDNLYWYRRVMGKEIKFLLHFVKESKQDESGMPNNRFLAERTGGTYSTLKVQPAELEDSGVYFCASSQGLAGVGHEQFFGPGTRLTVL.